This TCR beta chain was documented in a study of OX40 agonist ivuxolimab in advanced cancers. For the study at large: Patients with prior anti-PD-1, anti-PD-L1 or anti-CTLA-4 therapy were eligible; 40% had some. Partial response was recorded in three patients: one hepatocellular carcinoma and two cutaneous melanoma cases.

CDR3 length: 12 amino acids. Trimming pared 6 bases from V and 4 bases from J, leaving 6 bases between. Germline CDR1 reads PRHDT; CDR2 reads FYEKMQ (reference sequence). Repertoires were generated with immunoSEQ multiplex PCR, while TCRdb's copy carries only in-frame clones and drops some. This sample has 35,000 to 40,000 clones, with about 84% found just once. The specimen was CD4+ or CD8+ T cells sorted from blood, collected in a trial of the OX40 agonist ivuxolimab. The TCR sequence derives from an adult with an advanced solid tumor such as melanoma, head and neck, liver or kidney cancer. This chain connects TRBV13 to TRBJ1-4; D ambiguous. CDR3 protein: CASRDNNEKLFF. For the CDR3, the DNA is TGTGCCAGCAGAGATAATAATGAAAAACTGTTTTTT.